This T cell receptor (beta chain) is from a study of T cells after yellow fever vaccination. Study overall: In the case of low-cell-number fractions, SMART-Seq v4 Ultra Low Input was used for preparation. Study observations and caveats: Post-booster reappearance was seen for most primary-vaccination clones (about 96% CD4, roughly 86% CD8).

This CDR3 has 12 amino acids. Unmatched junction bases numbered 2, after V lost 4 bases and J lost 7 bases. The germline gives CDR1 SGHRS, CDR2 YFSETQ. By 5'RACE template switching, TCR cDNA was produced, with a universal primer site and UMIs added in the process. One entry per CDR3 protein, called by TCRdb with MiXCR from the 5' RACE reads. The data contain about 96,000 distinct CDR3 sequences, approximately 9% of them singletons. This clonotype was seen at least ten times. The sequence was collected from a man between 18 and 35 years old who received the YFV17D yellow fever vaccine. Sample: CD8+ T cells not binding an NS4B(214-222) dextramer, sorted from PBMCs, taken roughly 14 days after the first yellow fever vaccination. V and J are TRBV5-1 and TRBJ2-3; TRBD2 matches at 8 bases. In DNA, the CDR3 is TGCGCCAGCAGCCCGGGAGGGCATACGCAGTATTTT. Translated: CASSPGGHTQYF.